This TCR beta chain derives from a study of blood T cell repertoires in COVID-19. Study context: There were acute and convalescent COVID-19 samples, and they came from the United States, Italy and Spain. PBMCs, B-cell-depleted T cells, or T cells were the source of the cDNA or gDNA that made up the material.

This clone occurred once. Source study methods: Amplified reference gene primers provided the basis for estimating nucleated cell counts. Clones were sequenced by immunoSEQ multiplex PCR, and TCRdb holds only the in-frame ones, with some missing. D and trimming were read from the DNA, whereas the V and J calls and clone size are those reported in that table. The sample holds about 240,000 clones; around nine tenths are singletons and the top ten take over 4%. Participants came from under 30 US areas, aged about 18 to 95 years. The CDR3 length is 17 residues. CDR1 is SGHNT, CDR2 YYREEE, per germline (reference sequence). V shed 4 bases, J shed 0 bases, and the junction held 9 bases outside the gene matches.

The chain employs TRBV5-4 and TRBJ1-3; 8 positions agree with TRBD1. This clonotype originated in a young woman who had recovered from COVID-19. The source material was PBMCs or T cells enriched from blood (not recorded which). CDR3 bases: TGTGCCAGCAGCACACGGACAGGGATTATCTCTGGAAACACCATATATTTT. Amino acids: CASSTRTGIISGNTIYF.